This is a list of T cell receptor beta chains from one sample in a study of cytomegalovirus exposure and HLA in healthy donors. Here immunoSEQ multiplex PCR was the method, and the copy in TCRdb shows in-frame clones only, minus some. The table lists some 180,000 clones, more than 65% of them singletons. The specimen was PBMCs. The receptors originated from a woman in her 30s in good health and CMV-seropositive. Both conserved end residues are part of each CDR3. D genes are given only for firm matches. Clone sizes are given selectively: once, few, many, or a class where the clone is expanded.

>TRBV6-5|13|TRBJ2-7|-|-
TGTGCCAGCAGCTACGGGGCCTCCTACGAGCAGTACTTC
CASSYGASYEQYF
>TRBV5-5|16|TRBJ2-3|few|-
TGTGCCAGCAGCTTGTCTCCCAGGGTGACGGGAGATACGCAGTATTTT
CASSLSPRVTGDTQYF
>TRBV29-1|11|TRBJ2-3|-|-
TGCAGCGTTTCTAGCGCAGATACGCAGTATTTT
CSVSSADTQYF
>TRBV7-6|13|TRBJ2-7|-|-
TGTGCCAGCAGGGGAACAGGGATGTACGAGCAGTACTTC
CASRGTGMYEQYF
>TRBV4-1|17|TRBJ1-2|-|-
TGCGCCAGCAGCCAGCCAATCAGGGGATCGACCTATTCTGTCTACACCTTC
CASSQPIRGSTYSVYTF
>TRBV27|11|TRBJ2-5|-|-
TGTGCCAGCGCCTTCGGGGAGACCCAGTACTTC
CASAFGETQYF
>TRBV28|15|TRBJ2-7|-|TRBD1
TGTGCCAGCAGTGGGCCCGGACAGGGGGCCTACGAGCAGTACTTC
CASSGPGQGAYEQYF
>TRBV6-6|12|TRBJ1-1|-|-
TGTGCCAGCAGCCAAGGGGTCTCTGAAGCTTTCTTT
CASSQGVSEAFF
>TRBV28|13|TRBJ2-5|-|TRBD1
TGTGCCAGCAGCATCGGGACAGGGGTGGCCCAGTACTTC
CASSIGTGVAQYF
>TRBV9|15|TRBJ2-7|few|TRBD2
TGTGCCAGCAGCGTAGAACTAGCGGGGACCTACGAGCAGTACTTC
CASSVELAGTYEQYF
>TRBV28|14|TRBJ1-5|few|-
TGTGCCAGCAGTGCTTCCGGGTCCTATCAGCCCCAGCATTTT
CASSASGSYQPQHF
>TRBV7-2|15|TRBJ1-4|-|-
TGTGCCAGCAGCGATCACAGGGATCCTAATGAAAAACTGTTTTTT
CASSDHRDPNEKLFF
>TRBV4-1|17|TRBJ1-6|-|-
TGCGCCAGCAGCCAAGGAACCCTTGGGGGGGTTAGATCACCCCTCCACTTT
CASSQGTLGGVRSPLHF
>TRBV27|13|TRBJ2-7|once|-
TGTGCCAGCAGTTTATCTCCCCGCTACGAGCAGTACTTC
CASSLSPRYEQYF
>TRBV11-3|17|TRBJ1-4|once|-
TGTGCCAGCAGCTTAGTTCCAGGGCCGGCAACTAATGAAAAACTGTTTTTT
CASSLVPGPATNEKLFF
>TRBV4-2|17|TRBJ1-6|-|TRBD1
TGTGCCAGCAGCCAAAAAGAGTCGCGGGACAGTGTTTCACCCCTCCACTTT
CASSQKESRDSVSPLHF
>TRBV6-1|15|TRBJ2-7|-|-
TGTGCCAGCACACCCCGAGGGGGTGGCCCCTACGAGCAGTACTTC
CASTPRGGGPYEQYF
>TRBV4-2|15|TRBJ1-5|few|-
TGTGCCAGCAACGGGGGGGGGCTGGGAAATCAGCCCCAGCATTTT
CASNGGGLGNQPQHF
>TRBV30|13|TRBJ2-3|-|-
TGTGCCTTGACAGATAATCCCACAGATACGCAGTATTTT
CALTDNPTDTQYF
>TRBV11-3|16|TRBJ2-7|-|TRBD2
TGTGCCAGCAGCTTAGATAGGCTAGCGGGGGAGTACGAGCAGTACTTC
CASSLDRLAGEYEQYF
>TRBV2|18|TRBJ2-5|-|TRBD2
TGTGCCAGCAGTGTATCAAGACTAGCGGGGGGTCATAAGGAGACCCAGTACTTC
CASSVSRLAGGHKETQYF
>TRBV7-9|15|TRBJ1-3|-|-
TGTGCCAGCAGCCTCATCGCGGGTTCTGGAAACACCATATATTTT
CASSLIAGSGNTIYF
>TRBV7-2|16|TRBJ2-7|-|-
TGTGCCAGCAGCTTAAGGCGGAATCGGGGTTATAACGAGCAGTACTTC
CASSLRRNRGYNEQYF
>TRBV6-1|15|TRBJ1-4|-|TRBD1
TGTGCCAGCAGGAGTCCGGGACAGGGTAATGAAAAACTGTTTTTT
CASRSPGQGNEKLFF
>TRBV27|20|TRBJ2-5|few|TRBD1
TGTGCCAGCAGTTTATCTTTTCGCGGGACAGGGGGCCCTCAACAAGAGACCCAGTACTTC
CASSLSFRGTGGPQQETQYF
>TRBV2|16|TRBJ2-5|-|TRBD2
TGTGCCAGCAGTGTGGGACTAGCGGGGGGTACTGAGACCCAGTACTTC
CASSVGLAGGTETQYF
>TRBV7-2|15|TRBJ2-7|-|TRBD1
TGTGCCAGCAGCCCGGGGACAGGGGGTTCCTACGAGCAGTACTTC
CASSPGTGGSYEQYF
>TRBV19|15|TRBJ2-4|-|TRBD1
TGTGCCGATTCCACTTCAGGGGGAATAAAAAACATTCAGTACTTC
CADSTSGGIKNIQYF
>TRBV28|14|TRBJ1-5|-|-
TGTGCCAGCAGAACCGGGGAGGGCCATCAGCCCCAGCATTTT
CASRTGEGHQPQHF
>TRBV10-3|15|TRBJ2-1|few|-
TGTGCCATCAGTCAAGTACAGGCCTCCTACAATGAGCAGTTCTTC
CAISQVQASYNEQFF
>TRBV11-3|17|TRBJ2-7|-|TRBD2
TGTGCCAGCAGCTTAGATTCTCGACTAGCGGGGAGCTACGAGCAGTACTTC
CASSLDSRLAGSYEQYF
>TRBV4-1|16|TRBJ2-1|-|-
TGCGCCAGCAGGCAGCCCGGGTCGGGGGCCTACAATGAGCAGTTCTTC
CASRQPGSGAYNEQFF
>TRBV19|15|TRBJ1-1|-|TRBD1
TGTGCCAGTAGTAGCCGGACAGGGTGGGGCCCTGAAGCTTTCTTT
CASSSRTGWGPEAFF
>TRBV4-1|14|TRBJ2-7|-|TRBD2
TGCGCCAGCAGCCTACTAGCGAACCCCTACGAGCAGTACTTC
CASSLLANPYEQYF
>TRBV5-4|16|TRBJ1-6|-|-
TGTGCCAGCGGCAAGGGGTCGGGCTCCTATAATTCACCCCTCCACTTT
CASGKGSGSYNSPLHF